Each of the 11 T cell receptor beta chains below was sequenced from the same sample in a study of blood T cell repertoires in COVID-19. Here immunoSEQ multiplex PCR was the method, and the copy in TCRdb shows in-frame clones only, minus some. In the table there are about 160,000 clones, around 84% of which are singletons. Source material: PBMCs or T cells enriched from blood (not recorded which). All receptors derive from a woman aged 50 to 65 who had recovered from COVID-19.

The V and J genes are TRBV28 and TRBJ1-5; 9 bases agree with TRBD1. The germline V gene has CDR1 MDHEN and CDR2 SYDVKM. CDR3 length: 16 residues. V lost 5 bases and J lost 7; bases outside the gene matches: 12. The CDR3: CASSGPGTGRGQPQHF. Here the CDR3 DNA reads TGTGCCAGCAGTGGCCCTGGGACAGGGCGGGGACAGCCCCAGCATTTT.

The chain has TRBV27 and TRBJ2-7; 9 nucleotides line up with TRBD2. V shed 3 bases and J 6 bases; nucleotides not matched to a gene: 6. This CDR3 has 14 residues. Germline assignment: CDR1 MNHEY and CDR2 SMNVEV (reference sequence). The CDR3 loop is CASSFSLAGPEQYF. DNA for the CDR3: TGTGCCAGCAGTTTTTCCCTAGCGGGGCCCGAGCAGTACTTC.

The rearrangement links TRBV4-3 to TRBJ2-1; D is undetermined. Trimming removed 1 base at V and 7 bases at J, with 17 bases between. Germline V gene sequence: CDR1 LGHNA, CDR2 YSLEER. The CDR3 runs to 16 residues. CDR3 DNA: TGCGCCAGCAGCCAAGGACTCTCTGGCCAACAAAATGAGCAGTTCTTC. Translated: CASSQGLSGQQNEQFF.

The chain links TRBV11-3 to TRBJ2-1; TRBD1 matches at 9 bases. Germline values: CDR1 SGHNT, CDR2 YENEEA. V gave up 6 bases and J gave up 8 bases; unmatched junction bases: 11. The CDR3 loop spans 15 amino acids. The CDR3 region has the DNA TGTGCCAGCAGTCGTACAGGGGGCGATCAGTATGAGCAGTTCTTC. Amino acids: CASSRTGGDQYEQFF.

The J gene is TRBJ2-7, the V gene TRBV5-1, with 11 bases lining up with TRBD2. V lost 5 bases, J lost 4 bases, and 5 bases stayed unmatched. Germline V gene lookup returns CDR1 SGHRS and CDR2 YFSETQ. The CDR3 is 14 residues long. In DNA form, the CDR3 reads TGCGCCAGCAGGTTAGCGGGAGGGCCTTACGAGCAGTACTTC. Translating it yields CASRLAGGPYEQYF.

This chain uses TRBV4-2 with TRBJ1-1; 8 nucleotides align to TRBD1. V dropped 4 bases and J dropped 6; count of bases not matched to a gene: 7. This CDR3 has 14 residues. Germline values: CDR1 LGHNA, CDR2 YNFKEQ. The CDR3 region has the DNA TGTGCCAGCAGCCCCCCGGACAGGGACCCTGAAGCTTTCTTT. Translated, it gives CASSPPDRDPEAFF.

This sequence joins TRBV7-2 and TRBJ1-4, with D perhaps TRBD1 (5 bases). CDR1 is SGHTA and CDR2 is FQGNSA in the germline V gene. V lost 3 bases and J 10 bases, leaving 15 bases between the germline ends. The CDR3 sequence is 14 residues long. CDR3 coding DNA: TGTGCCAGCAGCTTGTCCCCGGGGGAAGGAAAACTGTTTTTT. Amino acids: CASSLSPGEGKLFF.

The chain carries TRBV25-1 and TRBJ2-3, with D possibly matching TRBD2 (6 bases). The CDR3 totals 15 residues. Germline loops: CDR1 MGHDK, CDR2 SYGVNS. Trimming stripped 3 bases from V and 2 bases from J, with 12 bases between. Here the CDR3 DNA reads TGTGCCAGCAGTGACTCGGGGGACTTCACAGATACGCAGTATTTT. It translates to CASSDSGDFTDTQYF.

The chain recombines TRBV14 with TRBJ2-3; 9 nucleotides align to TRBD2. CDR3 length: 13 residues. The germline V gene has CDR1 SGHDN and CDR2 FVKESK. V shed 4 bases, J shed 6 bases, and the junction held 2 bases outside the gene matches. The chain's CDR3 is CASSPAGGDTQYF. In nucleotides, the CDR3 is TGTGCCAGCAGCCCCGCGGGGGGGGATACGCAGTATTTT.

This clone has more than one count but fewer than ten. The V gene is TRBV27, the J gene TRBJ1-2, with 8 nucleotides matching TRBD1. Germline CDR1 MNHEY, CDR2 SMNVEV (reference sequence). The CDR3 totals 14 residues. The V segment lost 2 bases and the J segment 8 bases; nucleotides outside the gene matches: 7. The CDR3 spells CASSLGGQGTGYTF. The CDR3 nucleotides are TGTGCCAGCAGTTTAGGCGGACAGGGAACAGGCTACACCTTC.

The chain couples TRBV10-3 to TRBJ2-1, with 9 bases that match TRBD1. The CDR3 totals 16 residues. Germline lookup yields CDR1 ENHRY and CDR2 SYGVKD. V dropped 1 base and J dropped 2; count of bases not matched to a gene: 3. The DNA of the CDR3 is TGTGCCATCAGTGAGTTGGGACAGGGCCCCTACAATGAGCAGTTCTTC. Its protein is CAISELGQGPYNEQFF.